Listed below are T cell receptor beta chains from one sample, sequenced in a study of beta chain features in type 1 diabetes. Generated by immunoSEQ multiplex PCR, the TCRdb table keeps only in-frame clones and is missing some. Of approximately 250,000 clones in the sample, roughly 14% were seen once. Sequencing input: naive CD4+ T cells from blood. The receptors shown here come from a woman between 40 and 50 years old in good health. Each CDR3 is given with its conserved first and last residue. Each record gives: CDR3 length, V gene, CDR3 protein.

14	TRBV2	CASRPGTGQYEQYF
14	TRBV7-2	CASSLTVFGNTIYF
16	TRBV4-1	CASSQVPGQAVYEQYF
12	TRBV29-1	CSVQGGGTEAFF
13	TRBV4-1	CASSQESRYAQYF
15	TRBV13	CASSSRLAGERTQYF
18	TRBV7-2	CASSLVLAGGRGTDTQYF
15	TRBV7-9	CASSLNQGNNSPLHF
13	TRBV6-5	CASSYNENQPQHF
15	TRBV10-1	CASSRPGTGPEEQFF
16	TRBV6-6	CASIKQGVGDNQPQHF
14	TRBV5-1	CASSLLAGGNEQFF
15	TRBV6-6	CASTPRLAWADTQYF
16	TRBV6-5	CASSYSGQGPQETQYF
18	TRBV2	CASTTRGVSRIISYEQYF
14	TRBV18	CASSGAGSDEKLFF
13	TRBV18	CASSPGGVYEQYF
16	TRBV7-2	CASSLEGAGPYNEQFF
16	TRBV5-1	CASSLSIGRGQETQYF
15	TRBV7-8	CASSATGPSYNEQFF
14	TRBV11-2	CASSYTQGPGELFF
15	TRBV7-7	CASSGSGGWEETQYF
15	TRBV15	CATRAGGLSNQPQHF
14	TRBV2	CASTERDFSTEAFF
15	TRBV10-3	CAIKIAKATGNTIYF
18	TRBV7-9	CANRAGGLAGAFTDTQYF
16	TRBV6-5	CASSYSGRGRGPEAFF
16	TRBV18	CASSPSRQGSSYEQYF
16	TRBV7-8	CASSARWGPNTGELFF
18	TRBV5-1	CASSLAVPGQGASSPLHF
17	TRBV7-8	CASSLALAGGPSYEQYF
16	TRBV25-1	CARSPLQSAGPHEQFF
13	TRBV2	CASTEGVGTEAFF
18	TRBV9	CASSDSQGPTTGSNEQFF
16	TRBV19	CASSIPGTSAYNEQFF
14	TRBV5-1	CASRQGQNNYEQYF
15	TRBV19	CASSAQGPSNQPQHF
13	TRBV7-6	CASSRDNSYEQYF
14	TRBV5-1	CASSSEGHRTEAFF
13	TRBV2	CASSVQGDGAQYF
14	TRBV4-2	CASSSPPPYNEQFF
16	TRBV7-2	CASSWTGVTYNSPLHF
15	TRBV6-5	CASSYSFANTGELFF
14	TRBV5-4	CASSSRGMNTEAFF
14	TRBV9	CASSGGHYNQPQHF
12	TRBV19	CASSTPMSGYTF
15	TRBV7-9	CASSLPSNAAYEQYF
15	TRBV30	CAWSVDRGMRDTQYF
13	TRBV9	CASSAEINNEQFF
17	TRBV9	CASSVAPTSGGTYEQYF
13	TRBV11-2	CASSFGTDYEQYF